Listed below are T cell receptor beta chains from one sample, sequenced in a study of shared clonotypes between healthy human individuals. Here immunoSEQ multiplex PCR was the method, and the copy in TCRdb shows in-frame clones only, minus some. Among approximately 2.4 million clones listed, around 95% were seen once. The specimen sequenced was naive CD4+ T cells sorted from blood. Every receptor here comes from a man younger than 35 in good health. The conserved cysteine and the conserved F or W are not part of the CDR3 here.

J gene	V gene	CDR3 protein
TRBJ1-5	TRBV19	ASSIEGSSNQPQH
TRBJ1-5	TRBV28	ASSLIYQPQH
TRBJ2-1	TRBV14	ASSQWGDGSWNEQF
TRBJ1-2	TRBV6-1	ASSEHINYGYT
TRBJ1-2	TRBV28	ASSLIRQGNYGYT
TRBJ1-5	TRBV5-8	ASSLAGLRQPQH
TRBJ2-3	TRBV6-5	ASSYAADKSTDTQY
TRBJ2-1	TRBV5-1	ASSARTGENNEQF
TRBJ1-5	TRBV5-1	ASSLGTGSSGNQPQH
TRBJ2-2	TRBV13	ASSLSGFGTGELF
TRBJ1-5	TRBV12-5	ASGRTGNQPQH
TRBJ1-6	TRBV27	ASRVAENSPLH
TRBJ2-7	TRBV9	ASSEPLAGGIYEQY
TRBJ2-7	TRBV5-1	ASSRDSLPYEQY
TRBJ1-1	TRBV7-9	ASSFRGGIGTEAF
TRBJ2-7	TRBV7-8	ASSPGQALYEQY
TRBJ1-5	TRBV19	ASSISVGGGNQPQH
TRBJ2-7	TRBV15	ATSRVGRSEQY
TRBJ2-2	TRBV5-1	ASSLAPSGTGELF
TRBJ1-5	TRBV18	ASSADGNQPQH
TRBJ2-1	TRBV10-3	AISESGGSSYNEQF
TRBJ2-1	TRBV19	ASSPRTPEYNEQF
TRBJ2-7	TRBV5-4	ASSKPGTGGSYEQY
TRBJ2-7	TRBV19	ASSPNLASGSYEQY
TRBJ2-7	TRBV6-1	ASSVSGGPTYEQY
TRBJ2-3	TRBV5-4	ASSFMVGGGNTDTQY
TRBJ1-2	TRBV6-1	ASSLSGTGYGYT
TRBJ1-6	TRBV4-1	ASSSPEGQSSYNSPLH
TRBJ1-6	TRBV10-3	AISADRADNSPLH
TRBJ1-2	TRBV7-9	ASSLAPSPDTYT
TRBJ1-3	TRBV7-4	ASSLFQAVQGSIY
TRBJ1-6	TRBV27	ASSLFRVANSPLH
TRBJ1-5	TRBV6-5	ASSPASGPQH
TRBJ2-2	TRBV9	ASSPGTGELF
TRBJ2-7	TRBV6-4	ASRSRTSGGFYEQY
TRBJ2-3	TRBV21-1	ASSKDSTDTQY
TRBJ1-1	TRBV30	AWGQAKAF
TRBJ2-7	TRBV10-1	ASSESNRNYEQY
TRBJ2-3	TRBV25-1	ASSGGQGAGDTQY
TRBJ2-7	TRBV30	AWGRDLSSYEQY
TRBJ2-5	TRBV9	ASSVGSWGFGKETQY
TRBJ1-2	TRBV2	ASSEGRVYT
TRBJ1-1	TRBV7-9	ASSLAFSQRGMNTEAF
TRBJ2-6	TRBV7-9	ASSSQRDGYSSGANVLT
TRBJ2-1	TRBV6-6	ASSQPTSGGYNEQF
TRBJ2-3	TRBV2	ASSEDRGSTSGTQY
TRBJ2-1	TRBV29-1	SVVPNSSPSYNEQF
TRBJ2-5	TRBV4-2	ASSQVASGSKGETQY
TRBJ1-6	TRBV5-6	ASSLYRGNTPLH
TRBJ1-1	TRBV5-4	ASSLSSNTEAF
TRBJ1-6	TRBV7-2	ASSLVGTGSNSPLH
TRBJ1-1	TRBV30	AWSPPGRAGTEAF
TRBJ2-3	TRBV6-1	ASWGTGGTDTQY
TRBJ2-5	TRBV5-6	ASSLGLQETQY
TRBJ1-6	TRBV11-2	ASSDPGQGSSYNSPLH